One and the same sample provided the 12 T cell receptor beta chains below, sequenced in a study of human T cells and chemical hapten exposure. Sample time point: patch test 2, 6 weeks after DPC sensitization. Treatment described: therapeutic diphenylcyclopropenone sensitization with weekly scalp DPC. TCRdb independently ran MiXCR on the RACE reads; one entry per CDR3 protein. The sample lists more than 70,000 distinct CDR3 sequences; around a tenth were seen once. This specimen was whole blood, taken in connection with sensitization to the hapten diphenylcyclopropenone (DPC). Receptors were obtained from a man younger than 30 with alopecia areata. Some clones in this sample may be carry-over from other donors' samples.

This clonotype has more than one count but fewer than ten. The gene calls are TRBV28 and TRBJ2-5; D uncertain. Germline V gene sequence: CDR1 MDHEN, CDR2 SYDVKM. Trimming removed 7 bases at V and 5 bases at J, with 8 bases between. The CDR3 runs 11 residues. The CDR3 bases are TGTGCCAGCACCGCCGAGGAGACCCAGTACTTC. Translating it yields CASTAEETQYF.

V and J are TRBV10-3 and TRBJ1-1; no clear D gene. Germline CDR1 reads ENHRY; CDR2 reads SYGVKD. The CDR3 totals 13 residues. With 7 bases removed from V and 3 bases from J, the gap between germline ends came to 12 bases. The CDR3 here is CAITSSRDTEAFF. CDR3 coding DNA: TGTGCCATCACTTCATCGAGGGACACTGAAGCTTTCTTT.

This sequence joins TRBV7-6 and TRBJ1-1; no definite D call. This CDR3 comprises 17 residues. The V and J ends lost 1 base and 0 bases respectively, with 15 bases between them. Germline V gene lookup returns CDR1 SGHVS and CDR2 FNYEAQ. The CDR3 region is CASSLGTRVLLNTEAFF. CDR3 nucleotides: TGTGCCAGCAGCTTAGGGACGAGGGTTCTGTTGAACACTGAAGCTTTCTTT.

This chain joins TRBV12-3 or TRBV12-4 and TRBJ1-6; possibly TRBD1 for D (6 bases). Trimming took off 1 base at V and 8 bases at J, with 9 bases between the two ends. The CDR3 runs to 14 residues. Written as DNA, the CDR3 is TGTGCCAGCAGTTTAGGGACAGCATATTCACCCCTCCACTTT. It encodes CASSLGTAYSPLHF.

The sample holds a few counts of this clonotype. The gene calls are TRBV5-1 and TRBJ2-2; 11 bases are a match to TRBD1. The ends lost 3 bases at V and 4 bases at J; junction bases unmatched: 5. Germline CDR1 reads SGHRS; CDR2 reads YFSETQ. This CDR3 is built from 16 residues. CDR3 in amino acids: CASSSGQGVPTGELFF. The DNA of the CDR3 is TGCGCCAGCAGCTCGGGACAGGGGGTCCCCACCGGGGAGCTGTTTTTT.

This clonotype was picked up a small number of times. The chain recombines TRBV3-1 with TRBJ1-2; D is unclear. This CDR3 spans 17 amino acids. The V gene lost 0 bases and the J gene lost 7 bases, with 21 bases spanning the gap. Germline values: CDR1 LGHDT, CDR2 YNNKEL (reference sequence). The CDR3 DNA reads TGTGCCAGCAGCCAAGATACGCGACAATGGGGATTGGGTGGCTACACCTTC. Protein product: CASSQDTRQWGLGGYTF.

This sequence joins TRBV10-2 and TRBJ2-7; 10 bases map to TRBD1. The junction had 10 bases not matched to a gene; V was cut back by 3 bases and J by 5 bases. Per germline, CDR1 WSHSY and CDR2 SAAADI. CDR3 size: 16 residues. The CDR3 region has the DNA TGCGCCAGCAGTGATTATACCGGGACAGGGGTAAACGAGCAGTACTTC. Amino acid sequence: CASSDYTGTGVNEQYF.

This sequence joins TRBV4-3 and TRBJ2-2; D call uncertain. Deletions cut 1 base from V and 4 bases from J, with 7 bases between. Germline CDR1 is LGHNA and CDR2 is YSLEER. The CDR3 has 14 amino acids. CDR3 region: CASSQGVSTGELFF. CDR3 nucleotides: TGCGCCAGCAGCCAAGGAGTGAGCACCGGGGAGCTGTTTTTT.

The chain is built from TRBV12-3 or TRBV12-4 and TRBJ2-2, with D perhaps given as TRBD1 or TRBD2 (7 bases each). With 6 bases removed from V and 3 bases from J, the gap between germline ends came to 14 bases. The CDR3 spans 15 residues. The CDR3 DNA is TGTGCCAGCAGAGAGACAGGGAGGGACACCGGGGAGCTGTTTTTT. As protein: CASRETGRDTGELFF.

This chain links TRBV18 with TRBJ1-2, with 7 bases aligning to TRBD1. This CDR3 spans 15 amino acids. V gave up 8 bases and J gave up 2 bases; unmatched junction bases: 11. In germline, CDR1 is KGHSH, CDR2 LQKENI. CDR3 loop: CASLEGQTSNYGYTF. The CDR3 DNA is TGTGCCAGCCTGGAGGGACAGACCTCAAACTATGGCTACACCTTC. Full variable domain (missing parts from reference TRBV18 and TRBJ1-2): NAGVMQNPRHLVRRRGQEARLRCSPMKGHSHVYWYRQLPEEGLKFMVYLQKENIIDESGMPKERFSAEFPKEGPSILRIQQVVRGDSAAYFCASLEGQTSNYGYTFGSGTRLTVV.

This clonotype was seen a few times. The chain recombines TRBV11-2 with TRBJ2-3; 8 bases fit TRBD2. The CDR3 loop spans 19 amino acids. Germline V CDR1 and CDR2: SGHAT, FQNNGV. Germline trimming cut 0 bases from V and 5 bases from J; bases unmatched to any gene: 16. The DNA for the CDR3 is TGTGCCAGCAGCTTAGATGTCCGCGGGGGGATCCGGAGCGGAGATACGCAGTATTTT. It translates to CASSLDVRGGIRSGDTQYF.

This clonotype occurred once. The rearrangement uses TRBV5-1 and TRBJ2-6; D is undetermined. V was cut by 4 bases and J by 0 bases, with 8 bases left in between. The germline V gene encodes CDR1 SGHRS and CDR2 YFSETQ. The CDR3 is 15 residues long. CDR3 sequence: CASSRKVSGANVLTF. CDR3 in DNA: TGCGCCAGCAGCAGAAAGGTCTCTGGGGCCAACGTCCTGACTTTC.